The 20 T cell receptor beta chains below were found in one sample sequenced in a study of blood T cell repertoires in COVID-19. Clones were sequenced by immunoSEQ multiplex PCR, and TCRdb holds only the in-frame ones, with some missing. The sample lists tens of thousands of clones, around 90% occurring once. The sequenced sample was peripheral blood. These receptors came from a man between 65 and 80 years old with acute or convalescent COVID-19.

Written as DNA, the CDR3 is TGTGCCAGCTCACCACCGATTGGACAGGGTGGCGAGCAGTACTTC. Protein sequence: CASSPPIGQGGEQYF. This chain joins TRBV18 and TRBJ2-7; 8 bases fit TRBD1. Looked up from germline, CDR1 is KGHSH and CDR2 is LQKENI. V lost 0 bases and J lost 6; bases outside the gene matches: 7. The CDR3 totals 15 residues.

The chain has TRBV5-1 and TRBJ2-1; D might be TRBD2 (5 bases). V dropped 4 bases and J dropped 6 bases, with 11 bases sitting between them. CDR1 and CDR2 (germline): SGHRS, YFSETQ. The CDR3 is made up of 13 amino acids. CDR3 bases: TGCGCCAGCAGCCCGGGGTCGATCAATGAGCAGTTCTTC. It codes for CASSPGSINEQFF.

V and J are TRBV28 and TRBJ1-4; D is ambiguous. V was trimmed by 8 bases and J by 4 bases, leaving 14 bases between them. CDR1 is MDHEN, CDR2 SYDVKM, per germline. The CDR3 runs 14 residues. The CDR3 here is CASALGPINEKLFF. CDR3 DNA sequence: TGTGCCAGCGCCCTAGGTCCGATTAATGAAAAACTGTTTTTT.

The chain uses TRBV7-2 and TRBJ2-1; D is ambiguous. In germline, CDR1 is SGHTA, CDR2 FQGNSA. This CDR3 is 12 amino acids long. With 5 bases removed from V and 12 bases from J, the gap between germline ends came to 14 bases. CDR3 in DNA: TGTGCCAGCAGCCCGACTGGGTCGGGGCAGTTCTTC. Its protein is CASSPTGSGQFF.

The genes are TRBV9 and TRBJ1-1; 11 bases map to TRBD1. The V gene end was trimmed by 7 bases and the J gene end by 5 bases; junction bases not matched to a gene: 10. This CDR3 spans 15 amino acids. Germline CDR1 is SGDLS and CDR2 is YYNGEE. Here the CDR3 DNA reads TGTGCCAGCGCGACACAGGGACAGGGGGGGACTGAAGCTTTCTTT. It specifies CASATQGQGGTEAFF.

The chain combines TRBV28 with TRBJ1-6, with unresolved D. CDR3 length: 14 residues. The V and J ends lost 10 bases and 7 bases respectively, with 17 bases between them. CDR1 and CDR2 from the germline V gene are MDHEN and SYDVKM. The CDR3 bases are TGTGCCACATGTCCAGCCCTGAGGAATTCACCCCTCCACTTT. This encodes CATCPALRNSPLHF.

CDR3 DNA sequence: TGTGCCAGCAGTGGTCCCCTTGGACAGGGCGTGAACACTGAAGCTTTCTTT. Its protein product is CASSGPLGQGVNTEAFF. The rearrangement uses TRBV2 and TRBJ1-1, with 8 bases lining up with TRBD1. The V segment lost 4 bases and the J segment 0 bases; nucleotides outside the gene matches: 10. The CDR3 contains 17 residues. Germline-derived CDR1 and CDR2 are SNHLY and FYNNEI.

This clone has only one observation. V gene TRBV5-1 combines with J gene TRBJ1-3; D is unresolved. Germline assignment: CDR1 SGHRS and CDR2 YFSETQ. The germline V and J ends were trimmed by 0 bases and 2 bases, with 6 bases remaining between them. The CDR3 has 14 residues. CDR3: CASSLGGTGNTIYF. The CDR3 DNA follows: TGCGCCAGCAGCTTGGGAGGGACTGGAAACACCATATATTTT.

This chain links TRBV4-2 with TRBJ2-1; TRBD1 agrees at 7 bases. The CDR3 loop spans 17 amino acids. Germline trimming cut 1 base from V and 7 bases from J; bases unmatched to any gene: 13. Germline V gene data show CDR1 as LGHNA and CDR2 as YNFKEQ. In nucleotides, the CDR3 is TGTGCCAGCAGCCAAGTAGGGACGGGACAGAAGACAAATGAGCAGTTCTTC. This encodes CASSQVGTGQKTNEQFF.

V gene TRBV28 combines with J gene TRBJ1-2; 10 bases are a match to TRBD1. The CDR3 sequence is 12 residues long. V trimming: 5 bases; J trimming: 11 bases; junction bases outside the gene matches: 5. The germline gives CDR1 MDHEN, CDR2 SYDVKM. The CDR3 DNA is TGTGCCAGCAGTACCGGGGACAGGGGTTACACCTTC. Translated: CASSTGDRGYTF.

J is TRBJ2-2 and V is TRBV27, with D possibly matching TRBD2 (5 bases). The V gene lost 5 bases and the J gene lost 1 base, with 23 bases spanning the gap. From germline, CDR1 is MNHEY and CDR2 SMNVEV (reference sequence). This CDR3 has 19 residues. The CDR3 DNA reads TGTGCCAGCAGTCCTCGGACGGTTCTACTAGGGAGGAACACCGGGGAGCTGTTTTTT. This gives the protein CASSPRTVLLGRNTGELFF.

J is TRBJ2-2 and V is TRBV6-1; D is possibly TRBD2 (5 bases). V shed 0 bases and J shed 6 bases, with 14 bases lying between them. In germline, CDR1 is MNHNS, CDR2 SASEGT. The length of the CDR3 is 16 residues. CDR3 region: CASSEARRFPPGELFF. The DNA for the CDR3 is TGTGCCAGCAGTGAAGCGCGGAGGTTTCCCCCCGGGGAGCTGTTTTTT.

V gene TRBV6-5 combines with J gene TRBJ2-7; unclear D gene. The CDR3 length is 12 residues. The V end lost 6 bases, the J end lost 6 bases, and 12 bases lay between the germline ends. The V gene's germline CDR1 is MNHEY and CDR2 SVGAGI. CDR3 nucleotides: TGTGCCAGCAGCATAGATGGAGCCGAGCAGTACTTC. Its translation: CASSIDGAEQYF.

This rearrangement joins TRBV4-2 to TRBJ2-7; the match to TRBD1 covers 7 bases. After removal of 4 bases from V and 3 bases from J, the junction contained 9 bases not matched to a gene. The CDR3 contains 15 residues. The germline V gene has CDR1 LGHNA and CDR2 YNFKEQ. The CDR3 here is CASSPTPGQYYEQYF. CDR3 DNA: TGTGCCAGCAGCCCAACTCCGGGACAGTACTACGAGCAGTACTTC.

This clone was seen once. The J gene is TRBJ2-3, the V gene TRBV7-8; TRBD2 matches at 10 bases. The CDR3 has 17 residues. Per germline, CDR1 SGHVS and CDR2 FQNEAQ. Unmatched junction bases numbered 10, after V lost 5 bases and J lost 2 bases. The CDR3 here is CASSPQRLAGPTDTQYF. The CDR3 region has the DNA TGTGCCAGCAGCCCGCAGAGACTAGCGGGCCCCACAGATACGCAGTATTTT.

The CDR3 loop reads CASSSQGLMSGGYTF. The CDR3 nucleotides are TGTGCCAGCAGCTCTCAAGGACTGATGAGTGGTGGCTACACCTTC. The chain uses TRBV5-4 and TRBJ1-2, with unresolved D. The germline CDR1 and CDR2 sequences are SGHNT and YYREEE (reference sequence). Trimming left V 3 bases short and J 7 bases short, with 19 bases between. The CDR3 is made up of 15 amino acids. The full variable domain, rest sourced from reference TRBV5-4 and TRBJ1-2, is ETGVTQSPTHLIKTRGQQVTLRCSSQSGHNTVSWYQQALGQGPQFIFQYYREEENGRGNFPPRFSGLQFPNYSSELNVNALELDDSALYLCASSSQGLMSGGYTFGSGTRLTVV.

The V gene is TRBV7-2, the J gene TRBJ2-3; D is unclear. The CDR3 runs to 14 residues. Germline V gene sequence: CDR1 SGHTA, CDR2 FQGNSA. Between the trimmed V and J ends, which lost 0 bases and 2 bases, there was a span of 6 bases. The CDR3 DNA reads TGTGCCAGCAGCTTAGCCGGGTTCACAGATACGCAGTATTTT. It is translated as CASSLAGFTDTQYF.

This chain uses TRBV5-6 with TRBJ1-3, with D uncertain. CDR1 is SGHDT, CDR2 YYEEEE, per germline. The V end was cut by 4 bases, the J end by 4 bases, with 9 bases between. This CDR3 comprises 13 residues. The CDR3 region has the DNA TGTGCCAGCAGCCCCCCGGGGGGAAACACCATATATTTT. Its protein is CASSPPGGNTIYF.

V is TRBV4-3 and J is TRBJ1-3, with a tentative D call TRBD1 (6 bases). This CDR3 is 14 amino acids long. V was cut by 2 bases and J by 5 bases, with 10 bases left in between. Germline lookup yields CDR1 LGHNA and CDR2 YSLEER. CDR3: CASSQNRDRNTIYF. CDR3 DNA: TGCGCCAGCAGCCAAAACAGGGATCGAAACACCATATATTTT.

J is TRBJ2-3 and V is TRBV6-5; 7 bases fit TRBD1. The CDR3 loop spans 14 amino acids. Germline CDR1 MNHEY, CDR2 SVGAGI. The V and J ends lost 5 bases and 5 bases, in that order; junction bases with no gene match: 7. CDR3 in DNA: TGTGCCAGCAGTACAACGGACAGGAAAGATACGCAGTATTTT. Protein product: CASSTTDRKDTQYF.